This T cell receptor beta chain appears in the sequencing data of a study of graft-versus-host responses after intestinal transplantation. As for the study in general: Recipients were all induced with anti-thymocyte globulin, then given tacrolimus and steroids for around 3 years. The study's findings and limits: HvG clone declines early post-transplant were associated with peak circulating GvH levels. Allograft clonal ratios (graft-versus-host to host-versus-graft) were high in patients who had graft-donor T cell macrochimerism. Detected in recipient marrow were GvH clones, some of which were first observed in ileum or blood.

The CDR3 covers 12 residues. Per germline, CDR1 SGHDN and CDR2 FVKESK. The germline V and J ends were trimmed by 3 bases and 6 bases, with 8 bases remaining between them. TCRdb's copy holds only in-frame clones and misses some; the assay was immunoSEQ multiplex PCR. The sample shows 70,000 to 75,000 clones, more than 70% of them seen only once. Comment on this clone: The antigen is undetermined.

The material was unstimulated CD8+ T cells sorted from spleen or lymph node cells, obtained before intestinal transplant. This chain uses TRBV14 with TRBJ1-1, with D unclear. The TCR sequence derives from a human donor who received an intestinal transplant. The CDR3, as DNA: TGTGCCAGCAGCCATGTCTTCCCTGAAGCTTTCTTT. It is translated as CASSHVFPEAFF.